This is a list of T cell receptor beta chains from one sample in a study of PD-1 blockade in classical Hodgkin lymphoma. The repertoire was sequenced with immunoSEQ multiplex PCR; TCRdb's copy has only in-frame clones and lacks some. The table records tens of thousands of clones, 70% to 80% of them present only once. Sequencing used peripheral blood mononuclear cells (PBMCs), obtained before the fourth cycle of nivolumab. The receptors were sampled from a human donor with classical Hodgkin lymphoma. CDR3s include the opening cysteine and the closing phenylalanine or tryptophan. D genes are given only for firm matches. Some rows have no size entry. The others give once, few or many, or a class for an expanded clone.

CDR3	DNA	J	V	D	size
CASSWGGLIHNEQFF	TGTGCCAGCAGTTGGGGGGGATTGATTCACAATGAGCAGTTCTTC	TRBJ2-1	TRBV28	TRBD2	-
CASSGSGLAGNEQFF	TGTGCCAGTAGTGGCTCGGGACTAGCGGGAAATGAGCAGTTCTTC	TRBJ2-1	TRBV19	TRBD2	-
CASGRTGGDTGELFF	TGCGCCAGCGGGCGGACAGGGGGCGACACCGGGGAGCTGTTTTTT	TRBJ2-2	TRBV10-2	TRBD1	-
CASSKGDRRNTEAFF	TGCGCCAGCAGCAAGGGGGACAGACGGAACACTGAAGCTTTCTTT	TRBJ1-1	TRBV4-1	TRBD1	-
CASSQEEEQRAGNSPLHF	TGCGCCAGCAGCCAAGAAGAGGAGCAGCGGGCCGGTAATTCACCCCTCCACTTT	TRBJ1-6	TRBV4-1	-	-
CASGLAPGIPETQYF	TGTGCTAGTGGTTTGGCCCCAGGCATTCCGGAGACCCAGTACTTC	TRBJ2-5	TRBV12-5	-	-
CRRDSDIGELFF	TGCAGAAGGGACAGTGATATCGGGGAGCTGTTTTTT	TRBJ2-2	TRBV29-1	TRBD1	-
CASSFGGSTQETQYF	TGTGCCAGCAGCTTCGGGGGAAGTACCCAAGAGACCCAGTACTTC	TRBJ2-5	TRBV7-6	-	-
CATRLAGGADTQYF	TGTGCCACCAGACTAGCGGGTGGGGCAGATACGCAGTATTTT	TRBJ2-3	TRBV11-2	TRBD2	-
CASTPTGIGTDTQYF	TGTGCCAGCACCCCGACAGGGATTGGCACAGATACGCAGTATTTT	TRBJ2-3	TRBV7-9	TRBD1	once
CASSPRGELFF	TGTGCCAGCTCACCACGGGGGGAGCTGTTTTTT	TRBJ2-2	TRBV18	-	few
CASSLAAVSTDTQYF	TGTGCCAGCAGCCTAGCGGCGGTTAGCACAGATACGCAGTATTTT	TRBJ2-3	TRBV13	TRBD2	few
CASSLVVNGEKLFF	TGTGCCAGCAGCTTAGTGGTAAATGGTGAAAAACTGTTTTTT	TRBJ1-4	TRBV7-2	-	once
CASSIPHSGEQFF	TGTGCCAGTAGTATACCCCACAGTGGTGAGCAGTTCTTC	TRBJ2-1	TRBV19	-	-
CASKVRVWYQETQYF	TGTGCCAGCAAGGTAAGAGTTTGGTACCAAGAGACCCAGTACTTC	TRBJ2-5	TRBV2	-	-
CATSRRRGSYEQYF	TGTGCCACCAGCAGACGCCGGGGCTCCTACGAGCAGTACTTC	TRBJ2-7	TRBV15	-	once
CASSLTVNTEAFF	TGCGCCAGCAGCCTAACAGTGAACACTGAAGCTTTCTTT	TRBJ1-1	TRBV5-1	-	few
CSVVISYEQYF	TGCAGCGTTGTCATCTCCTACGAGCAGTACTTC	TRBJ2-7	TRBV29-1	-	-
CASLERWNTEAFF	TGTGCCAGCCTGGAAAGGTGGAACACTGAAGCTTTCTTT	TRBJ1-1	TRBV7-9	-	-
CASSQDPDRNDSPLHF	TGCGCCAGCAGCCAAGACCCTGACAGGAACGATTCACCCCTCCACTTT	TRBJ1-6	TRBV4-1	-	-
CASSSLSGFQETQYF	TGTGCCAGCAGCTCGCTCAGCGGCTTCCAAGAGACCCAGTACTTC	TRBJ2-5	TRBV7-2	-	-